The rows below give T cell receptor beta chains drawn from one sample of a study of blood T cells in healthy people across ages. From the 5' RACE reads, TCRdb called clonotypes with MiXCR, one entry per CDR3 protein. In the table there are 700,000 to 950,000 distinct CDR3 sequences, 40% to 45% of which are singletons. Material for sequencing was blood. The receptors were sampled from a woman aged 60-70 years in good health. CDR3s leave out the opening cysteine and the closing phenylalanine or tryptophan.

CDR3 protein: ASRQDRGSYNEQF
V gene: TRBV2

CDR3 protein: SARDAGGSSYEQY
V gene: TRBV20-1

CDR3 protein: SAAKRESNTDTQY
V gene: TRBV20-1

CDR3 protein: ASTEGGVSQETQY
V gene: TRBV28

CDR3 protein: ASKIQGKESAYEQY
V gene: TRBV12-3/TRBV12-4

CDR3 protein: ASSLGGRGEQY
V gene: TRBV7-2

CDR3 protein: ASSLVSTNEAF
V gene: TRBV7-9

CDR3 protein: ASSQGVRGFGANVLT
V gene: TRBV4-1

CDR3 protein: SAKETGDTQY
V gene: TRBV20-1

CDR3 protein: SARGPTSGGEREQY
V gene: TRBV20-1

CDR3 protein: SVRTGGLYGYT
V gene: TRBV20-1

CDR3 protein: ASSKNRGSSGNTIY
V gene: TRBV12-3/TRBV12-4

CDR3 protein: ASSLRGTSSTDTQY
V gene: TRBV11-2

CDR3 protein: ASSVGTGELF
V gene: TRBV9

CDR3 protein: ASSPSGSLSDTQY
V gene: TRBV28

CDR3 protein: ASSLGQGGGELF
V gene: TRBV5-1

CDR3 protein: ASSYTSGSTTDTQY
V gene: TRBV3-1

CDR3 protein: ASSHPFSGQGEKLF
V gene: TRBV3-1

CDR3 protein: STRDETSGQYNEQF
V gene: TRBV20-1

CDR3 protein: ASRRLATTDTQY
V gene: TRBV7-2

CDR3 protein: SARDRTLELY
V gene: TRBV20-1

CDR3 protein: ASSVDIAGNTGELF
V gene: TRBV9

CDR3 protein: ASNRFSGSKGEQY
V gene: TRBV2

CDR3 protein: ASRLQGFGYT
V gene: TRBV6-5

CDR3 protein: ASSPPRGAGRETQY
V gene: TRBV14

CDR3 protein: ASTGGYNEQF
V gene: TRBV6-5

CDR3 protein: SADRDRENEKLF
V gene: TRBV20-1

CDR3 protein: ASSANRGGLGAF
V gene: TRBV5-1

CDR3 protein: ASSPLRVTGYNSPLH
V gene: TRBV12-3/TRBV12-4

CDR3 protein: SASSRLRGGEGEQF
V gene: TRBV20-1

CDR3 protein: ASSPSAGVMVYEQY
V gene: TRBV5-1

CDR3 protein: ASSLGGWTGAKNIQY
V gene: TRBV5-4

CDR3 protein: SAPGPQGNIQY
V gene: TRBV20-1

CDR3 protein: SASPWGQGVVDSPLH
V gene: TRBV20-1

CDR3 protein: ASSVSGSDWDTQY
V gene: TRBV9

CDR3 protein: ASSQEGLAGMNSYEQY
V gene: TRBV4-2

CDR3 protein: ASSQRQGVGKLF
V gene: TRBV12-3/TRBV12-4

CDR3 protein: ASSLGQGREQY
V gene: TRBV7-3

CDR3 protein: ASSLGLGYEQY
V gene: TRBV28

CDR3 protein: AISELGGGLSYEQY
V gene: TRBV10-3

CDR3 protein: ASSPGAGRQETRY
V gene: TRBV12-3/TRBV12-4

CDR3 protein: SVWGSSYNSPLH
V gene: TRBV29-1

CDR3 protein: ASSYSDRGDNSPLH
V gene: TRBV6-2/TRBV6-3

CDR3 protein: SGLWADTQY
V gene: TRBV29-1

CDR3 protein: SAGPRTGSSYNERF
V gene: TRBV20-1